One and the same sample provided the 11 T cell receptor beta chains below, sequenced in a study of early T cells in non-severe SARS-CoV-2 infection. TCRdb re-analysed the 5' RACE reads in MiXCR, keeping a single row per CDR3 protein. The sample includes 84,000 or so distinct CDR3 sequences, about an eighth of them seen just once. Sequencing used whole blood. These receptors all come from an adult who was a healthcare worker with PCR-confirmed SARS-CoV-2 infection or an uninfected control (not recorded which).

This clonotype was counted only a few times. The chain recombines TRBV28 with TRBJ1-5; D is unresolved. The ends were cut back, 3 bases at V and 5 bases at J, with 5 bases in the middle. This CDR3 is 12 amino acids long. The germline V gene has CDR1 MDHEN and CDR2 SYDVKM. The CDR3 loop is CASSLADQPQHF. Written as DNA, the CDR3 is TGTGCCAGCAGTTTGGCGGATCAGCCCCAGCATTTT.

The gene calls are TRBV7-9 and TRBJ2-2; D gene ambiguous. The germline CDR1 and CDR2 sequences are SEHNR and FQNEAQ (reference sequence). V was trimmed by 2 bases and J by 7 bases, leaving 11 bases between them. CDR3 length: 14 residues. For the CDR3, the DNA is TGTGCCAGCAGCTTACGTGGGCTTGGCGGGGAGCTGTTTTTT. Its translation is CASSLRGLGGELFF.

V is TRBV7-2 and J is TRBJ1-3; 9 positions agree with TRBD1. Germline trimming cut 5 bases from V and 9 bases from J; bases unmatched to any gene: 14. Germline values: CDR1 SGHTA, CDR2 FQGNSA. The CDR3 contains 16 residues. The CDR3 sequence is CASSPRATGQGGTIYF. The CDR3 coding sequence is TGTGCCAGCAGCCCTAGGGCTACGGGACAGGGCGGCACCATATATTTT.

V usage is TRBV29-1 and J usage is TRBJ2-5; perhaps TRBD2 as D (6 bases). V dropped 7 bases and J dropped 1 base, with 10 bases sitting between them. CDR1 is SQVTM, CDR2 ANQGSEA, per germline. The CDR3 runs to 12 residues. CDR3 coding DNA: TGCAGCGGCCAGGAGGGCCAAGAGACCCAGTACTTC. It codes for CSGQEGQETQYF. The variable domain in full, with the rest retrieved from reference TRBV29-1 and TRBJ2-5, is SAVISQKPSRDICQRGTSLTIQCQVDSQVTMMFWYRQQPGQSLTLIATANQGSEATYESGFVIDKFPISRPNLTFSTLTVSNMSPEDSSIYLCSGQEGQETQYFGPGTRLLVL.

The gene calls are TRBV3-1 and TRBJ1-1, with D possibly matching TRBD1 (6 bases). Germline values: CDR1 LGHDT, CDR2 YNNKEL (reference sequence). Trimming shortened V by 3 bases and J by 4 bases, and 12 bases separated the two germline ends. The CDR3 extends over 14 amino acids. For the CDR3, the DNA is TGTGCCAGCAGCCACCCAAAGGGGGGCACTGAAGCTTTCTTT. Protein: CASSHPKGGTEAFF. Combining the CDR3 with reference TRBV3-1 and TRBJ1-1 gives the whole variable domain DTAVSQTPKYLVTQMGNDKSIKCEQNLGHDTMYWYKQDSKKFLKIMFSYNNKELIINETVPNRFSPKSPDKAHLNLHINSLELGDSAVYFCASSHPKGGTEAFFGQGTRLTVV.

This clonotype appeared a few times. V is TRBV19 and J is TRBJ2-1, with 8 bases that match TRBD2. Germline assignment: CDR1 LNHDA and CDR2 SQIVND (reference sequence). The CDR3 spans 20 residues. Trimming cost V 3 bases and J 2 bases; bases outside gene matches: 18. The CDR3 region has the DNA TGTGCCAGTAGTATCCCTACCCCAGCGGGAGTACCGGTGGCCTACAATGAGCAGTTCTTC. It specifies CASSIPTPAGVPVAYNEQFF.

The genes are TRBV6-5 and TRBJ2-7; TRBD1 might be the D (5 bases). The CDR3 has 11 amino acids. The germline gives CDR1 MNHEY, CDR2 SVGAGI. Deletions cut 6 bases from V and 3 bases from J, with 6 bases between. The chain's CDR3 is CASRGVYEQYF. The CDR3 nucleotides are TGTGCCAGCAGAGGGGTCTACGAGCAGTACTTC.

This clonotype was counted ten times or more. The chain combines TRBV29-1 with TRBJ2-1; unclear D gene. Germline CDR1 is SQVTM and CDR2 is ANQGSEA. V was pared by 1 base and J by 0 bases, with 13 bases between. This CDR3 region has 16 residues. The CDR3 DNA sequence: TGCAGCGTTGAAGCGTACTTCGCCCTCTCCTACAATGAGCAGTTCTTC. Its translation: CSVEAYFALSYNEQFF.

The rearrangement uses TRBV25-1 and TRBJ2-2; D remains unclear. The CDR3 runs 15 residues. V lost 5 bases and J lost 3, with 13 bases in between. In germline, CDR1 is MGHDK, CDR2 SYGVNS. In DNA, the CDR3 is TGTGCCAGCAGTCATCAAGGTGCGGACACCGGGGAGCTGTTTTTT. Amino acids: CASSHQGADTGELFF.

V and J are TRBV20-1 and TRBJ1-2, with D unclear. Germline CDR1 reads DFQATT; CDR2 reads SNEGSKA (reference sequence). This CDR3 has 11 amino acids. The V gene lost 3 bases and the J gene lost 7 bases, with 9 bases spanning the gap. In DNA, the CDR3 is TGCAGTGCTAGGGCCACCCCTGGCTACACCTTC. This sequence encodes CSARATPGYTF.

The rearrangement uses TRBV7-2 and TRBJ2-1; tentatively, D is TRBD1 or TRBD2 (5 bases each). Germline CDR1 and CDR2: SGHTA and FQGNSA. V was shortened by 2 bases and J by 7 bases, with 9 bases between the two germline ends. CDR3 length: 13 residues. The CDR3 loop is CASSLSGRNEQFF. In nucleotides, the CDR3 is TGTGCCAGCAGCTTATCAGGGAGAAATGAGCAGTTCTTC. Full variable domain (outside the CDR3, taken from reference TRBV7-2 and TRBJ2-1): GAGVSQSPSNKVTEKGKDVELRCDPISGHTALYWYRQSLGQGLEFLIYFQGNSAPDKSGLPSDRFSAERTGGSVSTLTIQRTQQEDSAVYLCASSLSGRNEQFFGPGTRLTVL.